The 29 T cell receptor beta chains presented below share a single source sample, sequenced in a study of T-cell reconstitution after alpha-beta-depleted transplantation in children. The TCRbeta library was prepared with unique molecular identifiers. From the PCR reads, TCRdb called clonotypes with MiXCR, one entry per CDR3 protein. The profile shows hundreds of thousands of distinct CDR3 sequences, roughly 15% of them singletons. The sequences come from PBMCs from the stem cell graft donor, collected from the stem cell graft. The receptors originated from a human donor who donated a stem cell graft to a child with acute myeloid leukemia.

The J gene is TRBJ2-3, the V gene TRBV6-5; D is unresolved. Germline V lookup: CDR1 MNHEY, CDR2 SVGAGI. V was cut by 2 bases and J by 1 base, with 10 bases left in between. CDR3 size: 15 residues. The CDR3 DNA follows: TGTGCCAGCAGTTACGCCCTGAAAGGCACAGATACGCAGTATTTT. Its translation: CASSYALKGTDTQYF.

Ten or more counts support this clonotype. Possible read error: a much larger clone is one base away. The genes are TRBV29-1 and TRBJ1-2; no definite D call. The V gene lost 0 bases and the J gene lost 4 bases, with 3 bases spanning the gap. This CDR3 comprises 11 residues. The germline V gene has CDR1 SQVTM and CDR2 ANQGSEA. The CDR3 sequence: CSVEETYGYTF. The CDR3 DNA is TGCAGCGTTGAAGAGACCTATGGCTACACCTTC.

This clonotype turned up a few times. This chain connects TRBV7-9 to TRBJ2-1; a weak D match, TRBD2 (5 bases). Germline V gene lookup returns CDR1 SEHNR and CDR2 FQNEAQ (reference sequence). The V and J ends lost 3 bases and 4 bases respectively, with 10 bases between them. The CDR3 is 14 residues long. The CDR3 DNA reads as TGTGCCAGCAGCTTGGACGGGATTTACAATGAGCAGTTCTTC. This translates into CASSLDGIYNEQFF.

This sequence joins TRBV11-1 and TRBJ1-6; 7 positions agree with TRBD1. The CDR3 has 14 amino acids. CDR1 is SGHAT, CDR2 FQDESV, per germline (reference sequence). After removal of 1 base from V and 9 bases from J, the junction contained 3 bases not matched to a gene. The CDR3 bases are TGTGCCAGCAGCTTAGAAGGACAGGTTTCACCCCTCCACTTT. It yields the protein CASSLEGQVSPLHF.

This clonotype was picked up many times. CDR3 coding DNA: TGTGCCAGCAGCTCCTCGCCCAGGGAGTACGGCTATGGCTACACCTTC. Translation: CASSSSPREYGYGYTF. V gene TRBV5-6 combines with J gene TRBJ1-2; D possibly corresponds to TRBD1 (5 bases). The CDR3 loop spans 16 amino acids. In germline, CDR1 is SGHDT, CDR2 YYEEEE. V lost 3 bases and J 4 bases, leaving 19 bases between the germline ends.

Many counts were recorded for this clonotype. The chain carries TRBV7-2 and TRBJ2-5, with TRBD2 identical over 9 bases. This CDR3 is built from 14 residues. The V and J ends lost 3 bases and 4 bases, in that order; junction bases with no gene match: 3. Per the germline V gene, CDR1 is SGHTA and CDR2 is FQGNSA. The CDR3 DNA is TGTGCCAGCAGCTTTCTGACTAGCGGAGAGACCCAGTACTTC. It yields the protein CASSFLTSGETQYF.

The chain recombines TRBV20-1 with TRBJ2-7, with 9 bases lining up with TRBD2. The V gene's germline CDR1 is DFQATT and CDR2 SNEGSKA (reference sequence). Losses at the gene ends were 3 bases for V and 3 bases for J; bases not matched to a gene: 6. The CDR3 has 14 amino acids. The DNA of the CDR3 is TGCAGTGCTAGTATCCTAGCGGGAAACTACGAGCAGTACTTC. Translation gives CSASILAGNYEQYF.

In this sample, this clonotype turned up a few times. A much larger clonotype is one base distant, so this may be a read error. The rearrangement uses TRBV7-2 and TRBJ2-1; D is ambiguous. Per germline, CDR1 SGHTA and CDR2 FQGNSA. The CDR3 extends over 13 amino acids. V was cut by 4 bases and J by 5 bases, with 9 bases left in between. CDR3 DNA sequence: TGTGCCAGCAGCTCCGTCTATCACAATGAGCAGTTCTTC. Translated: CASSSVYHNEQFF.

The chain recombines TRBV20-1 with TRBJ2-1; 9 bases line up with TRBD1. The CDR3 extends over 18 amino acids. V was clipped by 5 bases and J by 6 bases; unmatched bases: 20. Germline V gene lookup returns CDR1 DFQATT and CDR2 SNEGSKA (reference sequence). The chain's CDR3 is CSAVLKTRRDRVSNEQFF. For the CDR3, the DNA is TGCAGTGCTGTCTTAAAAACCCGTCGGGACAGGGTAAGCAATGAGCAGTTCTTC.

There are many counts of this clonotype. The genes are TRBV5-1 and TRBJ2-1; D is ambiguous. The CDR3 extends over 15 amino acids. CDR1 and CDR2 (germline): SGHRS, YFSETQ. The V end was cut by 2 bases, the J end by 0 bases, with 9 bases between. CDR3 loop: CASSLQLGSYNEQFF. The CDR3 nucleotides are TGCGCCAGCAGCTTACAGTTGGGCTCCTACAATGAGCAGTTCTTC.

The V gene is TRBV5-1, the J gene TRBJ2-4, with 11 bases aligning to TRBD2. This CDR3 is built from 14 residues. V dropped 4 bases and J dropped 6; count of bases not matched to a gene: 3. Germline CDR1 SGHRS, CDR2 YFSETQ. CDR3 amino acids: CASSHGTSGNIQYF. In DNA, the CDR3 is TGCGCCAGCAGCCATGGGACTAGCGGAAACATTCAGTACTTC.

This clonotype showed up many times. This chain connects TRBV5-1 to TRBJ2-5; D might be TRBD1 or TRBD2, each matching 5 bases. Germline CDR1 SGHRS, CDR2 YFSETQ. Trimming cost V 2 bases and J 13 bases, with 18 bases left between them. The CDR3 sequence is 13 residues long. The CDR3 bases are TGCGCCAGCAGCTTCCGGGACGGCGAATTGAGGTACTTC. Translated, it gives CASSFRDGELRYF.

This clonotype was counted ten times or more. The J gene is TRBJ1-2, the V gene TRBV4-3, with TRBD1 matching 8 bases. V gave up 0 bases and J gave up 4 bases; unmatched junction bases: 16. CDR1 is LGHNA, CDR2 YSLEER, per germline. This CDR3 spans 19 amino acids. CDR3 residues: CASSQDSRSSGGRGYGYTF. CDR3 nucleotides: TGCGCCAGCAGCCAAGATTCTCGATCTTCAGGGGGCAGGGGCTATGGCTACACCTTC.

About this clonotype itself: This may be a read error: a much more frequent sequence differs by one nucleotide. V usage is TRBV20-1 and J usage is TRBJ2-3; D is unresolved. Gene TRBJ1-5 matches the end of the DNA better, so the J call may be wrong. Germline V gene sequence: CDR1 DFQATT, CDR2 SNEGSKA (reference sequence). The CDR3 is made up of 11 amino acids. CDR3 in amino acids: CSARNQDTQHF. CDR3 DNA: TGCAGTGCTAGAAATCAAGATACGCAGCATTTT.

This clonotype was observed at least ten times. Compared with germline, one end of the junction differs, possibly owing to a read error. The chain links TRBV5-1 to TRBJ1-2; D unclear. Germline-derived CDR1 and CDR2 are SGHRS and YFSETQ. The CDR3 contains 13 residues. The CDR3 DNA follows: TGCGCCAGCAGTTTGGAGGTCCGGCATGGCTACACCTTC. It codes for CASSLEVRHGYTF.

At least ten counts were recorded for this clonotype. V gene TRBV20-1 combines with J gene TRBJ2-4; weak D call: TRBD2 (6 bases). CDR3 size: 15 residues. Germline V gene lookup returns CDR1 DFQATT and CDR2 SNEGSKA (reference sequence). V lost 6 bases and J 2 bases, leaving 17 bases between the germline ends. The CDR3 sequence: CSADPGTLPKNIQYF. The CDR3 coding sequence is TGCAGTGCCGATCCGGGGACTCTGCCCAAAAACATTCAGTACTTC.

This chain's CDR3 is CASSVRQGPANEKLFF. CDR3 DNA: TGCGCCAGCAGCGTTAGACAGGGGCCAGCTAATGAAAAACTGTTTTTT. This rearrangement joins TRBV5-1 to TRBJ1-4, with 8 bases lining up with TRBD1. Trimming removed 4 bases from V and 3 bases from J; junction bases left unmatched: 8. Germline lookup yields CDR1 SGHRS and CDR2 YFSETQ. This CDR3 comprises 16 residues.

This clonotype was recorded a few times. The CDR3 loop reads CASSSPGEGGTEAFF. The CDR3 DNA is TGTGCCAGCAGCTCGCCTGGGGAAGGGGGCACTGAAGCTTTCTTT. V and J are TRBV11-2 and TRBJ1-1; D might be TRBD1 (6 bases). The CDR3 consists of 15 residues. V dropped 4 bases and J dropped 4 bases, with 16 bases sitting between them. Germline lookup yields CDR1 SGHAT and CDR2 FQNNGV. Combining the CDR3 with reference TRBV11-2 and TRBJ1-1 gives the whole variable domain EAGVAQSPRYKIIEKRQSVAFWCNPISGHATLYWYQQILGQGPKLLIQFQNNGVVDDSQLPKDRFSAERLKGVDSTLKIQPAKLEDSAVYLCASSSPGEGGTEAFFGQGTRLTVV.

This clonotype showed up many times. This chain connects TRBV20-1 to TRBJ1-4, with D possibly matching TRBD1 (5 bases). Per the germline V gene, CDR1 is DFQATT and CDR2 is SNEGSKA (reference sequence). The CDR3 totals 14 residues. V lost 5 bases and J lost 4, with 14 bases in between. For the CDR3, the DNA is TGCAGTGCTTATCAGGGAGTAGTTAATGAAAAACTGTTTTTT. This gives the protein CSAYQGVVNEKLFF.

This clonotype occurred many times. V gene TRBV20-1 combines with J gene TRBJ2-7; D unresolved. Germline V CDR1 and CDR2: DFQATT, SNEGSKA (reference sequence). CDR3 length equals 12 residues. The ends were cut back, 5 bases at V and 1 base at J, with 9 bases in the middle. CDR3: CSAPGPSYEQYF. The CDR3 coding sequence is TGCAGTGCTCCGGGTCCTTCCTACGAGCAGTACTTC.

The chain couples TRBV9 to TRBJ1-6; 7 bases fit TRBD1. V lost 0 bases to trimming and J lost 7 bases; unmatched junction nucleotides: 4. CDR3 length: 15 residues. Per the germline V gene, CDR1 is SGDLS and CDR2 is YYNGEE. CDR3 coding DNA: TGTGCCAGCAGCGTAGGGGGACAGAACAATTCACCCCTCCACTTT. Translating it yields CASSVGGQNNSPLHF.

This clonotype was detected ten times or more. J is TRBJ2-7 and V is TRBV12-3 or TRBV12-4; D not certain. V shed 2 bases and J shed 6 bases, with 5 bases lying between them. The length of the CDR3 is 11 residues. The chain's CDR3 is CASSLSTEQYF. CDR3 nucleotide sequence: TGTGCCAGCAGTTTAAGTACCGAGCAGTACTTC.

This clonotype has more than one count but fewer than ten. The chain is built from TRBV9 and TRBJ1-6; D remains unclear. Germline V gives CDR1 SGDLS, CDR2 YYNGEE. V was clipped by 0 bases and J by 6 bases, with 10 bases between them. This CDR3 has 15 amino acids. The CDR3 DNA is TGTGCCAGCAGCGTAGGTCCAGGCCCTAATTCACCCCTCCACTTT. Its translation is CASSVGPGPNSPLHF.

V is TRBV10-1 and J is TRBJ2-2, with TRBD1 identical over 9 bases. The CDR3 consists of 15 residues. Germline assignment: CDR1 WNHNN and CDR2 SYGVQD (reference sequence). V lost 4 bases, J lost 4 bases, and 4 bases stayed unmatched. CDR3 loop: CASSARDRVTGELFF. CDR3 DNA sequence: TGCGCCAGCAGTGCAAGGGACAGGGTCACCGGGGAGCTGTTTTTT.

This clonotype showed up just a few times. V usage is TRBV10-2 and J usage is TRBJ2-5; D remains unclear. The CDR3 contains 13 residues. Germline lookup yields CDR1 WSHSY and CDR2 SAAADI. Trimming pared 7 bases from V and 2 bases from J, leaving 11 bases between. As DNA, the CDR3 is TGCGCCAGCATGGGCAGAGGACAAGAGACCCAGTACTTC. It translates to CASMGRGQETQYF.

This clonotype has a count of ten or more. The V gene is TRBV29-1, the J gene TRBJ2-6; D unresolved. Trimming removed 3 bases from V and 0 bases from J, with 6 bases in between. Germline lookup yields CDR1 SQVTM and CDR2 ANQGSEA. CDR3 size: 14 residues. The CDR3 nucleotides are TGCAGCGTTGACGACGACTCTGGGGCCAACGTCCTGACTTTC. Translating it yields CSVDDDSGANVLTF.

The sample holds many counts of this clonotype. The rearrangement uses TRBV29-1 and TRBJ2-7; 12 nucleotides match TRBD2. After removal of 6 bases from V and 0 bases from J, the junction contained 3 bases not matched to a gene. The CDR3 is made up of 14 amino acids. The germline V gene encodes CDR1 SQVTM and CDR2 ANQGSEA. CDR3 loop: CSVETSGGSYEQYF. CDR3 nucleotides: TGCAGCGTGGAGACTAGCGGGGGCTCCTACGAGCAGTACTTC.

V is TRBV5-5 and J is TRBJ2-7; 8 bases are a match to TRBD2. With 4 bases clipped from V and 2 bases from J, the junction kept 5 bases outside the gene matches. CDR3 size: 14 residues. Per germline, CDR1 SGHKS and CDR2 YYEKEE (reference sequence). The CDR3 is CASSRGGGTYEQYF. The DNA for the CDR3 is TGTGCCAGCAGCCGAGGCGGGGGGACCTACGAGCAGTACTTC.

This clonotype showed up just a few times. The genes are TRBV5-1 and TRBJ1-2; unclear D gene. Per the germline V gene, CDR1 is SGHRS and CDR2 is YFSETQ. The CDR3 sequence is 13 residues long. V was shortened by 1 base and J by 7 bases, with 11 bases between the two germline ends. CDR3 sequence (DNA): TGCGCCAGCAGCTTGTCGACGGAGAGTGGCTACACCTTC. The encoded protein is CASSLSTESGYTF.